This T cell receptor (beta chain) was obtained from a study of shared clonotypes between healthy human individuals. Germline CDR1 SNHLY, CDR2 FYNNEI. Trimming took off 6 bases at V and 4 bases at J, with 12 bases between the two ends. This CDR3 is 13 amino acids long. Clones were read by immunoSEQ multiplex PCR, and TCRdb kept only the in-frame ones, dropping some. Of just over 2,000,000 clones listed, around 95% are singletons. This clonotype was sampled from a man younger than 30 in good health. J is TRBJ2-5 and V is TRBV2; tentative D call: TRBD2 (7 bases). Sequencing was done on a sample of naive CD4+ T cells sorted from blood. Stated subset: CD45RA+ positively selected. The CDR3 DNA follows: TGTGCCAGCAGCTGGGGGGGGCCAGAGACCCAGTACTTC. Translated, it gives CASSWGGPETQYF.